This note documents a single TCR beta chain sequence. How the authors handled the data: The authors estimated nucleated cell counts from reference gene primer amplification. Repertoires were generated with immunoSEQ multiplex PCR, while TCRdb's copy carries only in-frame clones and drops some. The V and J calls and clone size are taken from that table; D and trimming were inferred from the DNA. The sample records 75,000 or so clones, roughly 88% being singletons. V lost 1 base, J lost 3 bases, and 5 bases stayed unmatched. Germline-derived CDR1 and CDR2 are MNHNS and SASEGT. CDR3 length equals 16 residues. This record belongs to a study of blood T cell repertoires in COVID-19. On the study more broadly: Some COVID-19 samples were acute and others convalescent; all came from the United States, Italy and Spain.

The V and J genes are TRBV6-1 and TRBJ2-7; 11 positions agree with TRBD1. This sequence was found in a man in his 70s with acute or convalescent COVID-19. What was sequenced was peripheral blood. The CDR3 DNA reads TGTGCCAGCAGTGAAGTTGGGACAGGGGGGTTCTACGAGCAGTACTTC. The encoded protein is CASSEVGTGGFYEQYF.